The 29 T cell receptor beta chains below all came from one sample that was sequenced in a study of T cells in Graves' hyperthyroidism and ophthalmopathy. The investigators amplified TCR beta CDR3 regions from RNA transcripts. A first-round RT-PCR of the TCR CDR3 used the HTBI primer set. Via MiXCR, TCRdb re-called the multiplex PCR reads, giving one row per CDR3 protein. Here the sample spans a few hundred thousand distinct CDR3 sequences, 46% being singletons. Sequencing input: peripheral blood or thyroid tissue (not recorded which). The receptor source for this set is an adult woman with Graves' disease, either hyperthyroidism or ophthalmopathy (not recorded which).

This clonotype was recorded many times. The gene calls are TRBV19 and TRBJ1-2; no firm D call. Germline-derived CDR1 and CDR2 are LNHDA and SQIVND (reference sequence). Trimming left V 2 bases short and J 8 bases short, with 12 bases between. This CDR3 has 13 residues. The CDR3 region has the DNA TGTGCCAGTAGTATATCCCTTCTTGCAGGCTACACCTTC. This codes for CASSISLLAGYTF.

The chain carries TRBV6-1 and TRBJ2-5; maybe TRBD2 (7 bases). Looked up from germline, CDR1 is MNHNS and CDR2 is SASEGT. The CDR3 sequence is 13 residues long. Trimming shortened V by 6 bases and J by 5 bases, and 13 bases separated the two germline ends. The CDR3 reads CASRRGGGETQYF. CDR3 coding DNA: TGTGCCAGCAGGAGGGGGGGCGGGGAGACCCAGTACTTC.

This chain's CDR3 is CASIRLNGSLGTFF. For the CDR3, the DNA is TGTGCCAGCATCCGCCTCAACGGGAGTCTGGGAACTTTCTTT. The chain links TRBV11-2 to TRBJ1-1; no clear D. V shed 7 bases and J shed 12 bases, with 24 bases lying between them. This CDR3 contains 14 residues. Germline CDR1 and CDR2: SGHAT and FQNNGV. The full variable domain, rest sourced from reference TRBV11-2 and TRBJ1-1, is EAGVAQSPRYKIIEKRQSVAFWCNPISGHATLYWYQQILGQGPKLLIQFQNNGVVDDSQLPKDRFSAERLKGVDSTLKIQPAKLEDSAVYLCASIRLNGSLGTFFGQGTRLTVV.

This chain uses TRBV5-1 with TRBJ1-6; a possible D gene is TRBD1 (5 bases). The CDR3 sequence is 15 residues long. CDR1 and CDR2 from the germline V gene are SGHRS and YFSETQ. V gave up 0 bases and J gave up 7 bases, with 11 bases separating them. The CDR3 DNA reads as TGCGCCAGCAGCTTGGAGGACACTAACAATTCACCCCTCCACTTT. Its protein product is CASSLEDTNNSPLHF.

In this sample, this clonotype turned up many times. V is TRBV7-9 and J is TRBJ1-2; 9 bases map to TRBD1. V was pared by 6 bases and J by 8 bases, with 7 bases of the junction left unmatched. From germline, CDR1 is SEHNR and CDR2 FQNEAQ (reference sequence). This CDR3 has 13 amino acids. CDR3 bases: TGTGCCAGCAGTTTAATGGACAGGGGCGGCTACACCTTC. Its protein product is CASSLMDRGGYTF.

This clonotype has only a few counts. J is TRBJ1-1 and V is TRBV7-2; D remains ambiguous. Trimming left V 2 bases short and J 4 bases short, with 11 bases between. Germline V gives CDR1 SGHTA, CDR2 FQGNSA. This CDR3 has 14 amino acids. This CDR3 is CASSLNAGGTEAFF. The DNA for the CDR3 is TGTGCCAGCAGCTTAAACGCCGGCGGCACTGAAGCTTTCTTT.

The CDR3 spells CASSLRQKNSPLHF. CDR3 nucleotide sequence: TGTGCCAGCAGCTTAAGACAGAAGAATTCACCCCTCCACTTT. This chain joins TRBV7-3 and TRBJ1-6; possible D gene TRBD1, 5 bases. V lost 1 base, J lost 7 bases, and 8 bases lay in between. The CDR3 covers 14 residues. Looked up from germline, CDR1 is SGHTA and CDR2 is FQGTGA. The entire variable domain, with the rest obtained from reference TRBV7-3 and TRBJ1-6, is as follows: GAGVSQTPSNKVTEKGKYVELRCDPISGHTALYWYRQSLGQGPEFLIYFQGTGAADDSGLPNDRFFAVRPEGSVSTLKIQRTERGDSAVYLCASSLRQKNSPLHFGNGTRLTVT.

The chain combines TRBV2 with TRBJ2-2; D gene uncertain. Per germline, CDR1 SNHLY and CDR2 FYNNEI. V was cut by 7 bases and J by 6 bases, with 6 bases left in between. This CDR3 is built from 11 residues. DNA of the CDR3: TGTGCCAGCACCGAGTCCGGGGAGCTGTTTTTT. Its translation: CASTESGELFF.

The chain is built from TRBV30 and TRBJ1-3; D ambiguous. Germline-derived CDR1 and CDR2 are GTSNPN and SVGIG (reference sequence). This CDR3 comprises 15 residues. The V gene lost 4 bases and the J gene lost 2 bases, with 15 bases spanning the gap. The CDR3 sequence: CAWTSTRSPGNTIYF. The CDR3 DNA reads TGTGCCTGGACCTCAACTAGGAGCCCTGGAAACACCATATATTTT.

CDR3 residues: CASSPREVNSGNTIYF. For the CDR3, the DNA is TGTGCCAGCAGCCCCCGCGAGGTCAACTCTGGAAACACCATATATTTT. This chain uses TRBV9 with TRBJ1-3; D remains ambiguous. CDR3 length equals 16 residues. CDR1 is SGDLS and CDR2 is YYNGEE in the germline V gene. Trimming removed 4 bases from V and 0 bases from J, with 14 bases in between.

This clonotype showed up many times. This rearrangement joins TRBV7-9 to TRBJ2-7; D possibly matches TRBD1 or TRBD2 (5 bases each). CDR1 and CDR2 (germline): SEHNR, FQNEAQ (reference sequence). V was clipped by 5 bases and J by 6 bases, with 14 bases between them. The CDR3 is 13 amino acids. The CDR3 here is CASSPPGPAEQYF. For the CDR3, the DNA is TGTGCCAGCAGCCCCCCGGGGCCTGCCGAGCAGTACTTC.

V is TRBV20-1 and J is TRBJ1-6; tentatively, D is TRBD1 (5 bases). Germline values: CDR1 DFQATT, CDR2 SNEGSKA (reference sequence). With 7 bases removed from V and 7 bases from J, the gap between germline ends came to 14 bases. This CDR3 has 13 amino acids. The CDR3 loop reads CSGMGLANSPLHF. The CDR3 DNA reads as TGCAGTGGCATGGGACTAGCGAATTCACCCCTCCACTTT.

The table lists this clonotype with a few counts. The V gene is TRBV4-1, the J gene TRBJ1-4; 8 bases are a match to TRBD1. Germline V gene lookup returns CDR1 MGHRA and CDR2 YSYEKL. The CDR3 has 19 residues. Trimming cost V 2 bases and J 4 bases; bases outside gene matches: 15. CDR3 nucleotide sequence: TGCGCCAGCAGCCAACTTATAGGCCACAGGGACAGGCGTAATGAAAAACTGTTTTTT. Translating it yields CASSQLIGHRDRRNEKLFF.

The V call is TRBV7-9, the J call TRBJ1-2, with 11 bases that match TRBD1. V lost 5 bases, J lost 6 bases, and 5 bases stayed unmatched. The CDR3 is 14 residues long. Per germline, CDR1 SEHNR and CDR2 FQNEAQ (reference sequence). The CDR3 DNA is TGTGCCAGCAGCCTATGGGGACAGGGGGATGGCTACACCTTC. This encodes CASSLWGQGDGYTF.

The gene calls are TRBV10-3 and TRBJ1-4; possible D gene TRBD1, 5 bases. CDR3 length: 12 residues. CDR1 is ENHRY, CDR2 SYGVKD, per germline. Between the trimmed V and J ends, which lost 8 bases and 6 bases, there was a span of 10 bases. Written as DNA, the CDR3 is TGTGCCATCGCGGGGACGGATGAAAAACTGTTTTTT. Translation gives CAIAGTDEKLFF.

This chain joins TRBV10-3 and TRBJ1-1, with D hard to call. CDR3 length: 14 residues. Germline-derived CDR1 and CDR2 are ENHRY and SYGVKD. Trimming removed 1 base from V and 1 base from J, with 7 bases in between. CDR3 coding DNA: TGTGCCATCAGTGAGTTACAGACGAACACTGAAGCTTTCTTT. Its translation is CAISELQTNTEAFF.

This clonotype was counted many times. The rearrangement links TRBV14 to TRBJ2-7; D may be TRBD1 (5 bases). The germline V gene has CDR1 SGHDN and CDR2 FVKESK. Trimming shortened V by 3 bases and J by 1 base, and 19 bases separated the two germline ends. This CDR3 has 17 residues. This chain's CDR3 is CASSHSPGPQGSYEQYF. CDR3 sequence (DNA): TGTGCCAGCAGCCATTCCCCCGGGCCCCAGGGATCCTACGAGCAGTACTTC. Based on the CDR3 plus reference TRBV14 and TRBJ2-7, the full variable domain is EAGVTQFPSHSVIEKGQTVTLRCDPISGHDNLYWYRRVMGKEIKFLLHFVKESKQDESGMPNNRFLAERTGGTYSTLKVQPAELEDSGVYFCASSHSPGPQGSYEQYFGPGTRLTVT.

This chain joins TRBV7-3 and TRBJ1-2; 8 bases are shared with TRBD1. J gave up 7 bases and V 5 bases, and 9 bases lay outside the gene matches. From germline, CDR1 is SGHTA and CDR2 FQGTGA. This CDR3 has 14 residues. CDR3 nucleotides: TGTGCCAGCAGCCCGGGCGGGACAGGCTCTGGCTACACCTTC. It specifies CASSPGGTGSGYTF.

The V and J genes are TRBV29-1 and TRBJ2-7, with D tentatively TRBD2 (6 bases). V was pared by 7 bases and J by 1 base, with 14 bases between. Germline loops: CDR1 SQVTM, CDR2 ANQGSEA. This CDR3 is built from 13 residues. CDR3 sequence: CSAMTRESYEQYF. As DNA, the CDR3 is TGCAGCGCCATGACTAGGGAGTCCTACGAGCAGTACTTC.

This clonotype was recorded at least ten times. A much larger clone is a single base away; this may be a read error. The J gene is TRBJ1-2, the V gene TRBV7-9; D not certain. The CDR3 covers 13 residues. Germline V gene lookup returns CDR1 SEHNR and CDR2 FQNEAQ (reference sequence). V was cut by 1 base and J by 4 bases, with 7 bases left in between. CDR3 sequence (DNA): TGTGCCAGCAGCTTAGACAGCTTCTATGGCTACACCTTC. It is translated as CASSLDSFYGYTF.

The gene calls are TRBV11-2 and TRBJ2-7; 7 bases match TRBD1. Germline-derived CDR1 and CDR2 are SGHAT and FQNNGV. V dropped 5 bases and J dropped 6; count of bases not matched to a gene: 4. This CDR3 contains 12 residues. The CDR3 region is CASSTPGGEQYF. The CDR3 DNA reads TGTGCCAGCAGCACCCCAGGGGGCGAGCAGTACTTC.

Note on this clonotype: At one boundary the junction diverges from the germline segment, which might be a read error. The chain is built from TRBV4-1 and TRBJ2-7, with 7 nucleotides matching TRBD2. The CDR3 length is 14 residues. The germline V gene encodes CDR1 MGHRA and CDR2 YSYEKL. Here the CDR3 reads CASSHETSSDEQYF. The DNA for the CDR3 is TGCGCCAGCAGCCATGAGACTAGCTCCGACGAGCAGTACTTC.

Ten or more counts support this clonotype. V is TRBV7-8 and J is TRBJ1-4; D gene ambiguous. The CDR3 sequence is 21 residues long. CDR1 is SGHVS and CDR2 is FQNEAQ in the germline V gene. V was pared by 1 base and J by 0 bases, with 24 bases between. The CDR3: CASSLGALGPRRKATNEKLFF. The DNA of the CDR3 is TGTGCCAGCAGCTTAGGGGCACTAGGTCCTAGGCGAAAGGCAACTAATGAAAAACTGTTTTTT. Complete variable domain (other parts from reference TRBV7-8 and TRBJ1-4): GAGVSQSPRYKVAKRGQDVALRCDPISGHVSLFWYQQALGQGPEFLTYFQNEAQLDKSGLPSDRFFAERPEGSVSTLKIQRTQQEDSAVYLCASSLGALGPRRKATNEKLFFGSGTQLSVL.

This chain links TRBV12-3 or TRBV12-4 with TRBJ2-5, with TRBD1 as a possible D gene (5 bases). This CDR3 spans 13 amino acids. The V gene lost 6 bases and the J gene lost 3 bases, with 11 bases spanning the gap. The CDR3 sequence: CASSRDRKETQYF. CDR3 coding DNA: TGTGCCAGCAGCCGTGACAGAAAAGAGACCCAGTACTTC.

V and J are TRBV24-1 and TRBJ2-1; 14 bases are a match to TRBD2. Trimming cost V 9 bases and J 4 bases; bases outside gene matches: 1. The CDR3 runs 14 residues. CDR1 and CDR2 (germline): KGHDR, SFDVKD. The CDR3 here is CATGLAGGYNEQFF. DNA of the CDR3: TGTGCCACCGGACTAGCGGGAGGTTACAATGAGCAGTTCTTC.

The chain has TRBV7-2 and TRBJ1-4; tentatively, D is TRBD1 (6 bases). Germline V gene data show CDR1 as SGHTA and CDR2 as FQGNSA. Trimming left V 4 bases short and J 8 bases short, with 23 bases between. The CDR3 is made up of 17 amino acids. This CDR3 is CASSSISGPGGEEKLFF. The CDR3 nucleotides read TGTGCCAGCAGCTCAATTAGCGGACCGGGGGGCGAAGAAAAACTGTTTTTT.

This clonotype appeared many times. The chain has TRBV20-1 and TRBJ2-7; 7 bases match TRBD1. From germline, CDR1 is DFQATT and CDR2 SNEGSKA (reference sequence). The CDR3 spans 12 residues. With V trimmed by 3 bases and J by 4 bases, 3 bases remained unmatched. CDR3 DNA sequence: TGCAGTGCTAGTTCAGGGGGATACGAGCAGTACTTC. It encodes CSASSGGYEQYF.

In its sample, this clonotype was seen many times. V gene TRBV19 combines with J gene TRBJ1-4, with 7 bases matching TRBD1. This CDR3 has 15 residues. CDR1 is LNHDA and CDR2 is SQIVND in the germline V gene (reference sequence). The V and J ends lost 5 bases and 6 bases, in that order; junction bases with no gene match: 9. CDR3 region: CASSRSGTADEKLFF. CDR3 sequence (DNA): TGTGCCAGTAGTCGCTCCGGGACAGCGGATGAAAAACTGTTTTTT.

Notes on this clonotype: This could be a read error, since a much larger clone is one nucleotide away. V usage is TRBV5-1 and J usage is TRBJ2-7, with D maybe TRBD2 (6 bases). This CDR3 is 15 amino acids long. The germline V gene has CDR1 SGHRS and CDR2 YFSETQ. Trimming took off 5 bases at V and 5 bases at J, with 20 bases between the two ends. The CDR3 nucleotides read TGCGCCAGCAGTCGGGGGACGAATAGCGGCCACGAGCAGTACTTC. This codes for CASSRGTNSGHEQYF.